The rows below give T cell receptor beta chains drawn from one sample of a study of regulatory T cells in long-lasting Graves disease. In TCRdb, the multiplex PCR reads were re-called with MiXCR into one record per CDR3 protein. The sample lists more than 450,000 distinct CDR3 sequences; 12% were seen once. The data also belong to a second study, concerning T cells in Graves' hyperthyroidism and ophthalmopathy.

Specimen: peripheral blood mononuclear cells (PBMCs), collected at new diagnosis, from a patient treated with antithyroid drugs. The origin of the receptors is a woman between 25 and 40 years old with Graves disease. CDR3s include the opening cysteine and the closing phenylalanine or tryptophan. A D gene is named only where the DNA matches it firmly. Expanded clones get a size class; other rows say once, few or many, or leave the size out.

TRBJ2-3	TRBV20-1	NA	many	CSALQGFSTDTQYF	TGCAGTGCCCTGCAGGGTTTCAGCACAGATACGCAGTATTTT
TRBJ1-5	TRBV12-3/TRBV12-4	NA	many	CASSFYRGPYSNQPQHF	TGTGCCAGCAGTTTTTACCGGGGCCCGTATAGCAATCAGCCCCAGCATTTT
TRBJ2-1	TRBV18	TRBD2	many	CASSPGTSGSSEQFF	TGTGCCAGCTCACCAGGGACTAGCGGGAGCAGCGAGCAGTTCTTC
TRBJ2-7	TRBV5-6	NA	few	CASSLQEGDSYEQYF	TGTGCCAGCAGCCTCCAGGAGGGGGACTCCTACGAGCAGTACTTC
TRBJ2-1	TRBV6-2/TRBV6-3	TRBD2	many	CASSTSDYNEQFF	TGTGCCAGCAGCACTAGCGACTACAATGAGCAGTTCTTC
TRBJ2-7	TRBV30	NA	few	CAWSTGLVSSYEQYF	TGTGCCTGGAGTACCGGACTTGTCAGCTCCTACGAGCAGTACTTC
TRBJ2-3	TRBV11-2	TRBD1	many	CASSPDRGFTDTQYF	TGTGCCAGCAGCCCCGACAGGGGGTTTACAGATACGCAGTATTTT
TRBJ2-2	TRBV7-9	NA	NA	CASSSRNPTGELFF	TGTGCCAGCAGCTCCCGTAACCCTACCGGGGAGCTGTTTTTT
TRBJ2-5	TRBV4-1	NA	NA	CASSPPDGTETQYF	TGCGCCAGCAGCCCCCCCGACGGCACAGAGACCCAGTACTTC
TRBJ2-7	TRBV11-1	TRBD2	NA	CASSFRPGAGAYEQYF	TGTGCCAGCAGCTTTCGTCCTGGGGCGGGAGCGTACGAGCAGTACTTC
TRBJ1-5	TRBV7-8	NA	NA	CASSAWDAFGGNQPQHF	TGTGCCAGCAGCGCATGGGACGCCTTTGGGGGCAATCAGCCCCAGCATTTT
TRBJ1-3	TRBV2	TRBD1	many	CASSTGAYSGNTIYF	TGTGCCAGCAGCACAGGGGCCTACTCTGGAAACACCATATATTTT
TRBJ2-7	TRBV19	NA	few	CASSMKFRTSYEQYF	TGTGCCAGTAGTATGAAGTTCCGGACCTCCTACGAGCAGTACTTC
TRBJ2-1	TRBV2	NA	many	CASSEAGGPYNEQFF	TGTGCCAGCAGTGAAGCGGGAGGCCCCTACAATGAGCAGTTCTTC
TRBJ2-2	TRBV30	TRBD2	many	CAWDSGRFIGELFF	TGTGCCTGGGATAGCGGGAGGTTCATCGGGGAGCTGTTTTTT
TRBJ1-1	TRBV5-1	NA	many	CASSLIDGGTEAFF	TGCGCCAGCAGCTTGATCGATGGGGGGACTGAAGCTTTCTTT
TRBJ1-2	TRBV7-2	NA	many	CASSLGTYGYTF	TGTGCCAGCAGCTTGGGCACCTATGGCTACACCTTC
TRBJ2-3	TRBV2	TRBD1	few	CASTEGTGGTDTQYF	TGTGCCAGCACCGAGGGGACAGGTGGCACAGATACGCAGTATTTT
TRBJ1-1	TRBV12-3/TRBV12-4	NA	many	CATSVGRNTEAFF	TGTGCCACATCTGTGGGCCGGAACACTGAAGCTTTCTTT
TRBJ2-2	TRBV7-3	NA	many	CASSLLPGLGGNTGELFF	TGTGCCAGCAGCTTACTTCCGGGGTTGGGAGGAAACACCGGGGAGCTGTTTTTT
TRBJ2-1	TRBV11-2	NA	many	CASSSGPDEQFF	TGTGCCAGCAGCTCCGGTCCGGATGAGCAGTTCTTC
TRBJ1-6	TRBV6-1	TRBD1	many	CASSVEPGQGLYNSPLHF	TGTGCCAGCAGTGTCGAACCGGGACAGGGGTTATATAATTCACCCCTCCACTTT
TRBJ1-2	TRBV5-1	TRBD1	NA	CASSRPTGVGGYTF	TGCGCCAGCAGTCGGCCGACAGGGGTGGGCGGCTACACCTTC
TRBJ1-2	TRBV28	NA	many	CASTGFPPVNYGYTF	TGTGCCAGCACGGGTTTCCCCCCGGTTAACTATGGCTACACCTTC
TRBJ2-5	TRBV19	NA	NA	CASSKRDEGTETQYF	TGTGCCAGTAGTAAAAGGGACGAAGGGACAGAGACCCAGTACTTC
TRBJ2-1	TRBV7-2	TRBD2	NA	CASSKTSGRRGNEQFF	TGTGCCAGCAGCAAGACTAGCGGGAGGCGTGGCAATGAGCAGTTCTTC
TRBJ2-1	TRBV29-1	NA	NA	CSVEDEEYNKQFF	TGCAGCGTTGAAGACGAGGAATACAATAAGCAGTTCTTC
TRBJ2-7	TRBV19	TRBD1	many	CASSGTDYEQYF	TGTGCCAGTAGTGGGACAGACTACGAGCAGTACTTC
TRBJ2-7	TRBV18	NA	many	CASSPKDEQYF	TGTGCCAGCTCACCGAAGGACGAGCAGTACTTC
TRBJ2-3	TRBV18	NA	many	CASSPIPQGSDTQYF	TGTGCCAGCTCGCCTATCCCCCAGGGGTCAGATACGCAGTATTTT
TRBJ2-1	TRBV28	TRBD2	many	CASTDLGGETHNEQFF	TGTGCCAGCACCGATTTGGGGGGGGAAACCCACAATGAGCAGTTCTTC
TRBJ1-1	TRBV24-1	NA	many	CATSDPPSPDGYTEAFF	TGTGCCACCAGTGATCCCCCCTCGCCGGACGGGTACACTGAAGCTTTCTTT
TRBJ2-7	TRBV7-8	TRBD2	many	CASSFAGRESVYEQYF	TGTGCCAGCAGCTTTGCAGGGCGGGAGTCGGTCTACGAGCAGTACTTC
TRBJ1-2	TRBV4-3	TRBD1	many	CASSQDAGGSYGYTF	TGCGCCAGCAGCCAGGATGCAGGGGGCTCCTATGGCTACACCTTC
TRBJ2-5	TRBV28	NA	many	CASSAYRVGETQYF	TGTGCCAGCAGTGCCTACAGGGTTGGAGAGACCCAGTACTTC